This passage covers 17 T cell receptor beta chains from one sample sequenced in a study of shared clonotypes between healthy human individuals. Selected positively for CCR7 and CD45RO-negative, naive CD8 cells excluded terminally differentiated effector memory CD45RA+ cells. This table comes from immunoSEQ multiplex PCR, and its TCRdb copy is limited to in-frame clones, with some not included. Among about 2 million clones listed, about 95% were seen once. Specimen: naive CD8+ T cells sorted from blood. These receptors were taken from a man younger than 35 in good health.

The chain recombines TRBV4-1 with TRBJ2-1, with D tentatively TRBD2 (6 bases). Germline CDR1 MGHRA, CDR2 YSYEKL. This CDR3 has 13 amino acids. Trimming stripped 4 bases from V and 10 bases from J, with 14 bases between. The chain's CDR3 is CASSRLPGDEQFF. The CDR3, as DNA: TGCGCCAGCAGCCGGTTGCCGGGAGACGAGCAGTTCTTC.

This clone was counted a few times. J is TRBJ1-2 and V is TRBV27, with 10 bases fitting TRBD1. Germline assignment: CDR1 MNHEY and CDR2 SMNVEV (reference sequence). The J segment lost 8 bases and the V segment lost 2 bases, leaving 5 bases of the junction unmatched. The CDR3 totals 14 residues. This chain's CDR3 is CASSLGQGVWGYTF. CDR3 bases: TGTGCCAGCAGTTTAGGACAGGGGGTATGGGGCTACACCTTC.

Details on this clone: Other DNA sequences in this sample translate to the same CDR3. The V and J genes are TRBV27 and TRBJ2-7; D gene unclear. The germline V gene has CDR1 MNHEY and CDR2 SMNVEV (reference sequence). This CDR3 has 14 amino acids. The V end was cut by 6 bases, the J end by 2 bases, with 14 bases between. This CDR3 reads CASSPTGSAYEQYF. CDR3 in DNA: TGTGCCAGCAGCCCAACCGGGTCCGCCTACGAGCAGTACTTC.

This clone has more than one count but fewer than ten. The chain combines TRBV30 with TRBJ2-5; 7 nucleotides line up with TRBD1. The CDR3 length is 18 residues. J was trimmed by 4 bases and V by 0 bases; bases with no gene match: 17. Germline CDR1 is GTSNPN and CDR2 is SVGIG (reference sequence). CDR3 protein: CAWSVDARQGRLGETQYF. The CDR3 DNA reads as TGTGCCTGGAGTGTAGACGCCCGACAGGGCAGACTGGGAGAGACCCAGTACTTC.

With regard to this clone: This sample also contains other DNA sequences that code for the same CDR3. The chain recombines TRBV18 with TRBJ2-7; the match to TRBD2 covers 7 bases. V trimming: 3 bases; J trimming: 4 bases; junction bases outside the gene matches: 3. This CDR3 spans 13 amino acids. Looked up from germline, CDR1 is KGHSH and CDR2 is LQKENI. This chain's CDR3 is CASSPGEGYEQYF. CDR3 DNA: TGTGCCAGCTCACCGGGGGAGGGGTACGAGCAGTACTTC. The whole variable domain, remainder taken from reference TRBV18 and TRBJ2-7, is NAGVMQNPRHLVRRRGQEARLRCSPMKGHSHVYWYRQLPEEGLKFMVYLQKENIIDESGMPKERFSAEFPKEGPSILRIQQVVRGDSAAYFCASSPGEGYEQYFGPGTRLTVT.

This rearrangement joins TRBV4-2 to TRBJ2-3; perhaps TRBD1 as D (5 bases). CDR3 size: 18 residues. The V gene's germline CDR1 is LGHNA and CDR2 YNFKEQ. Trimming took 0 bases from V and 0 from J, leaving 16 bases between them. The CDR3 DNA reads TGTGCCAGCAGCCAAGACCTGGTTTATACAGGAAGCACAGATACGCAGTATTTT. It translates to CASSQDLVYTGSTDTQYF.

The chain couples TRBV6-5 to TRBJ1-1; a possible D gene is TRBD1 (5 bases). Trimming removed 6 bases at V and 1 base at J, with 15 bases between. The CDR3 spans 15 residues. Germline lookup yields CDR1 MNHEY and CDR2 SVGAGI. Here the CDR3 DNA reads TGTGCCAGCAGCCCTAAACAGGAGGGGAACACTGAAGCTTTCTTT. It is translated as CASSPKQEGNTEAFF.

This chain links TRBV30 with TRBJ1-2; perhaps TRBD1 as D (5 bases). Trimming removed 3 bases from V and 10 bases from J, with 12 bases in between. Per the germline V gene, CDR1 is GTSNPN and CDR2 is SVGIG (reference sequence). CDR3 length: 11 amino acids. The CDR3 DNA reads TGTGCCTGGAGCGCGACAGATATCTACACCTTC. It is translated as CAWSATDIYTF.

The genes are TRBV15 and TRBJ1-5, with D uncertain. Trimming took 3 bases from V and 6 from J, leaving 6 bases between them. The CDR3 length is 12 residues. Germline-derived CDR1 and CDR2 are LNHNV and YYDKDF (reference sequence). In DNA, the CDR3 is TGTGCCACCAGCAGTGGGTCTCAGCCCCAGCATTTT. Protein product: CATSSGSQPQHF.

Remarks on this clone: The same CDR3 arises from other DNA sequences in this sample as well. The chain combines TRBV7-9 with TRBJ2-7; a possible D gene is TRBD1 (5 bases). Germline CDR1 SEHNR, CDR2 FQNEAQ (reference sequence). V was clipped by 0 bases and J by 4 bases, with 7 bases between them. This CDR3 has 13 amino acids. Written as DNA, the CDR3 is TGTGCCAGCAGCTTAGCAAACAGGTACGAGCAGTACTTC. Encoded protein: CASSLANRYEQYF.

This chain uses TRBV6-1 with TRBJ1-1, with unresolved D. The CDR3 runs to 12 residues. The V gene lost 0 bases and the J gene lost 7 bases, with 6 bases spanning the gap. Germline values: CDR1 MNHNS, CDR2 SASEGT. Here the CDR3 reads CASSEAWGEAFF. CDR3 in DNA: TGTGCCAGCAGTGAAGCGTGGGGTGAAGCTTTCTTT.

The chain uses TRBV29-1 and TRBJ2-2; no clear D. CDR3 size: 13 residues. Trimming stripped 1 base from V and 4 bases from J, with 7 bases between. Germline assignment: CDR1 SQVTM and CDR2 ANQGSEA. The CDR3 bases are TGCAGCGTTGAAGCGGTGGGCACCGGGGAGCTGTTTTTT. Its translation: CSVEAVGTGELFF.

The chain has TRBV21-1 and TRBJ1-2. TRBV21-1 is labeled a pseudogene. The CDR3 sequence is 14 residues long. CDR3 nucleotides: TGTGCCAGCAGCATCCGGGACGGCCTATTTGGCTACACCTTC. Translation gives CASSIRDGLFGYTF.

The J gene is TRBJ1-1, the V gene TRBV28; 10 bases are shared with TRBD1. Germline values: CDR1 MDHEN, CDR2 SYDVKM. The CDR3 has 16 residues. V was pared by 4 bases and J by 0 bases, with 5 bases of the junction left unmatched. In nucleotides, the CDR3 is TGTGCCAGCAGTTCGGGGACAGGGGCAATGAACACTGAAGCTTTCTTT. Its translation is CASSSGTGAMNTEAFF.

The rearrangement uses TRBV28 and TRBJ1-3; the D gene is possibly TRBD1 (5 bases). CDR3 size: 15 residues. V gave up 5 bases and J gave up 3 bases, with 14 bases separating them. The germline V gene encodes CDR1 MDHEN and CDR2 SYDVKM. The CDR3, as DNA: TGTGCCAGCAGTGGGGACCGGACGGTTGGAAACACCATATATTTT. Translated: CASSGDRTVGNTIYF.

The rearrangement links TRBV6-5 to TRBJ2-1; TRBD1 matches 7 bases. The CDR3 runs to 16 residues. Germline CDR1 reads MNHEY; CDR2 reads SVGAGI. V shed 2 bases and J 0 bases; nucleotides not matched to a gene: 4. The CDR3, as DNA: TGTGCCAGCAGTTACCCAACAGGGGACTCCTACAATGAGCAGTTCTTC. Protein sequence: CASSYPTGDSYNEQFF.

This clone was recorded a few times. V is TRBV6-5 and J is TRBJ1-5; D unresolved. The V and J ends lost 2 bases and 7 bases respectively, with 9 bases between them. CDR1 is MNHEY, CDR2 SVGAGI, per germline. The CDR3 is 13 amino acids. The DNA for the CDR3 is TGTGCCAGCAGTTACGGGGTACGGCAGCCCCAGCATTTT. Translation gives CASSYGVRQPQHF.